Below are 2 T cell receptor beta chains sequenced from a single sample in a study of blood T cell repertoires in COVID-19. Sequencing used immunoSEQ multiplex PCR; TCRdb keeps in-frame clones, though not all of them. The data hold 300,000 to 400,000 clones, with more than 80% observed a single time. Sequencing input: PBMCs or T cells enriched from blood (not recorded which). Receptors were obtained from a man aged 18 to 29 who had recovered from COVID-19.

The chain couples TRBV21-1 to TRBJ2-7; TRBD1 is the table's D call, not checked against the DNA. TRBV21-1 counts as a pseudogene. This CDR3 spans 9 amino acids. CDR3 amino acids: CAGLYEQYF. CDR3 DNA sequence: TGTGCCGGGCTCTACGAGCAGTACTTC.

The chain is built from TRBV4-2 and TRBJ2-3; 7 nucleotides agree with TRBD2. This CDR3 contains 14 residues. J was trimmed by 7 bases and V by 6 bases; bases with no gene match: 10. The germline CDR1 and CDR2 sequences are LGHNA and YNFKEQ. The CDR3 reads CASSQRGTSNTQYF. The CDR3 nucleotides read TGTGCCAGCAGTCAGCGGGGCACCTCCAATACGCAGTATTTT.